The table lists the clone carrying this T cell receptor (beta chain) with many counts. The data are from a study of blood T cells in healthy people across ages. Background on the study: About one barcoded beta molecule per two T cells was the capture yield of template switching.

Through a sample-barcoded 5' primer and a J-beta primer mix, a second PCR was run for about 6 to 11 cycles. One entry per CDR3 protein results from TCRdb running MiXCR on the 5' RACE reads. This table has around 780,000 distinct CDR3 sequences, 20% to 30% appearing once. The CDR3 spans 14 residues. Trimming pared 6 bases from V and 2 bases from J, leaving 11 bases between. Germline values: CDR1 MNHEY, CDR2 SVGEGT. The data were also submitted as part of a second study, on T cells of mothers and their children.

The clonotype originates from a boy younger than 18 in good health. The rearrangement links TRBV6-2 or TRBV6-3 to TRBJ1-5; D possibly corresponds to TRBD1 (5 bases). The specimen was blood. CDR3: CASSGQGGNQPQHF. CDR3 bases: TGTGCCAGCAGCGGCCAGGGAGGCAATCAGCCCCAGCATTTT.